Below, 23 T cell receptor beta chains from the same sample are listed, as sequenced in a study of OX40 agonist ivuxolimab in advanced cancers. Data came from immunoSEQ multiplex PCR; TCRdb stores just in-frame clones and leaves some out. The sample includes 70,000 to 95,000 clones, approximately 88% of them seen just once. Sequencing was performed on CD4+ or CD8+ T cells sorted from blood, taken in a trial of the OX40 agonist ivuxolimab. These receptors came from an adult with an advanced solid tumor such as melanoma, head and neck, liver or kidney cancer.

The rearrangement uses TRBV5-4 and TRBJ2-5, with TRBD1 matching 9 bases. Germline lookup yields CDR1 SGHNT and CDR2 YYREEE (reference sequence). CDR3 length: 14 residues. Trimming cost V 4 bases and J 4 bases; bases outside gene matches: 5. CDR3 DNA sequence: TGTGCCAGCAGCACCGCACAGGGGGCAGAGACCCAGTACTTC. This codes for CASSTAQGAETQYF.

This rearrangement joins TRBV10-1 to TRBJ1-4; 8 bases map to TRBD1. Germline V lookup: CDR1 WNHNN, CDR2 SYGVQD (reference sequence). V lost 5 bases to trimming and J lost 8 bases; unmatched junction nucleotides: 10. The CDR3 loop spans 15 amino acids. The CDR3: CASSIQGAEGEKLFF. CDR3 bases: TGCGCCAGCAGTATCCAGGGGGCGGAGGGGGAAAAACTGTTTTTT.

This clone showed up just once. The V gene is TRBV7-2, the J gene TRBJ1-2; no clear D gene. Germline V gene lookup returns CDR1 SGHTA and CDR2 FQGNSA. V was trimmed by 2 bases and J by 5 bases, leaving 9 bases between them. The length of the CDR3 is 13 residues. CDR3 sequence (DNA): TGTGCCAGCAGCTTATCCCAGATTTATGGCTACACCTTC. Amino acid sequence: CASSLSQIYGYTF.

The chain recombines TRBV27 with TRBJ2-1; the D is unclear. CDR1 and CDR2 (germline): MNHEY, SMNVEV (reference sequence). CDR3 length: 14 residues. The V gene lost 2 bases and the J gene lost 0 bases, with 5 bases spanning the gap. The CDR3 reads CASSLGDSYNEQFF. The CDR3, as DNA: TGTGCCAGCAGTTTAGGGGACTCCTACAATGAGCAGTTCTTC.

Notes on this clone: An end of the junction does not agree with germline; a read error may underlie this. J is TRBJ1-1 and V is TRBV18; D uncertain. The CDR3 runs to 13 residues. Germline V gene data show CDR1 as KGHSH and CDR2 as LQKENI. CDR3 DNA sequence: TGTGCCAGCTCACCAATCAAGAACACTGAAGCTCTCTTT. Encoded protein: CASSPIKNTEALF.

This clone was counted only a few times. The chain links TRBV7-8 to TRBJ2-2; D possibly uses TRBD1 or TRBD2 (6 bases each). The V end was cut by 5 bases, the J end by 4 bases, with 17 bases between. This CDR3 has 16 amino acids. From germline, CDR1 is SGHVS and CDR2 FQNEAQ. Here the CDR3 DNA reads TGTGCCAGCAGCCTTGTACCGGGGGCGGCCACCGGGGAGCTGTTTTTT. Residues: CASSLVPGAATGELFF.

The V call is TRBV7-2, the J call TRBJ2-1, with D uncertain. Germline V gene lookup returns CDR1 SGHTA and CDR2 FQGNSA. The CDR3 runs to 13 residues. V lost 0 bases and J lost 14, with 14 bases in between. CDR3 DNA: TGTGCCAGCAGCTTAGCGGGTAGCCGTGGGGAGTTCTTC. Translation gives CASSLAGSRGEFF.

This clone was seen more than once but under ten times. The J gene is TRBJ2-2, the V gene TRBV10-1; a weak D match, TRBD1 (5 bases). The length of the CDR3 is 13 residues. V was trimmed by 3 bases and J by 4 bases, leaving 6 bases between them. Germline CDR1 is WNHNN and CDR2 is SYGVQD (reference sequence). The CDR3 loop reads CASSDQGTGELFF. CDR3 nucleotides: TGCGCCAGCAGTGACCAGGGCACCGGGGAGCTGTTTTTT.

The CDR3 is CAWAQTYGETQYF. In DNA form, the CDR3 reads TGTGCCTGGGCCCAAACCTACGGGGAGACCCAGTACTTC. This chain joins TRBV30 and TRBJ2-5, with unresolved D. V was cut by 5 bases and J by 5 bases, with 15 bases left in between. The CDR3 consists of 13 residues. CDR1 GTSNPN and CDR2 SVGIG come from the germline V gene (reference sequence).

As DNA, the CDR3 is TGTGCCAGTAGCGCACAGGGTGTTTATGGCTACACCTTC. Its translation is CASSAQGVYGYTF. This chain joins TRBV19 and TRBJ1-2; tentatively, D is TRBD1 (6 bases). The CDR3 spans 13 residues. Trimming cost V 6 bases and J 5 bases, with 13 bases left between them. Germline CDR1 reads LNHDA; CDR2 reads SQIVND (reference sequence).

The gene calls are TRBV18 and TRBJ2-1; 8 nucleotides agree with TRBD2. Germline CDR1 reads KGHSH; CDR2 reads LQKENI. V was clipped by 0 bases and J by 7 bases; unmatched bases: 8. The CDR3 has 16 amino acids. The CDR3 loop reads CASSPPGAGGGNEQFF. The CDR3 nucleotides read TGTGCCAGCTCACCACCGGGGGCGGGAGGTGGAAATGAGCAGTTCTTC.

The chain carries TRBV27 and TRBJ1-1; no firm D call. There are 14 residues in the CDR3. Trimming pared 3 bases from V and 6 bases from J, leaving 14 bases between. The V gene's germline CDR1 is MNHEY and CDR2 SMNVEV (reference sequence). The DNA for the CDR3 is TGTGCCAGCAGTTTTCTTTACGGGAGGGCTGAAGCTTTCTTT. This gives the protein CASSFLYGRAEAFF.

This clone showed up just once. The rearrangement links TRBV15 to TRBJ1-2, with D perhaps TRBD1 (5 bases). CDR1 is LNHNV, CDR2 YYDKDF, per germline (reference sequence). Trimming stripped 5 bases from V and 2 bases from J, with 15 bases between. This CDR3 has 15 amino acids. This chain's CDR3 is CATSGGTALNYGYTF. The DNA of the CDR3 is TGTGCCACCAGCGGGGGGACTGCGTTAAACTATGGCTACACCTTC. Based on the CDR3 plus reference TRBV15 and TRBJ1-2, the full variable domain is DAMVIQNPRYQVTQFGKPVTLSCSQTLNHNVMYWYQQKSSQAPKLLFHYYDKDFNNEADTPDNFQSRRPNTSFCFLDIRSPGLGDTAMYLCATSGGTALNYGYTFGSGTRLTVV.

This chain connects TRBV9 to TRBJ2-2; 10 bases match TRBD2. The CDR3 is 18 amino acids. From germline, CDR1 is SGDLS and CDR2 YYNGEE. The V segment lost 0 bases and the J segment 2 bases; nucleotides outside the gene matches: 7. The CDR3 reads CASSVAGLAAINTGELFF. CDR3 nucleotides: TGTGCCAGCAGCGTAGCTGGACTAGCGGCTATAAACACCGGGGAGCTGTTTTTT.

V is TRBV5-5 and J is TRBJ1-2; 7 bases align to TRBD1. V was clipped by 0 bases and J by 6 bases; unmatched bases: 11. Germline loops: CDR1 SGHKS, CDR2 YYEKEE (reference sequence). The CDR3 contains 16 residues. CDR3 region: CASSLVPGQILDGYTF. For the CDR3, the DNA is TGTGCCAGCAGCTTGGTCCCGGGACAGATACTGGATGGCTACACCTTC.

The V and J genes are TRBV9 and TRBJ2-7, with D possibly matching TRBD1 (5 bases). Trimming took off 0 bases at V and 6 bases at J, with 22 bases between the two ends. CDR1 and CDR2 (germline): SGDLS, YYNGEE. This CDR3 region has 17 residues. This CDR3 reads CASSVAGTPAGQSEQYF. The CDR3 DNA follows: TGTGCCAGCAGCGTAGCTGGCACTCCCGCAGGGCAGTCCGAGCAGTACTTC.

The rearrangement uses TRBV7-8 and TRBJ2-5; D perhaps matches TRBD1 (6 bases). V lost 5 bases and J lost 3, with 10 bases in between. The CDR3 has 13 amino acids. From germline, CDR1 is SGHVS and CDR2 FQNEAQ. The CDR3 DNA is TGTGCCAGCAGCAAACAGGGCGAAGAGACCCAGTACTTC. This encodes CASSKQGEETQYF.

This clone has a single count. The chain links TRBV7-2 to TRBJ2-7, with 8 bases that match TRBD2. The CDR3 extends over 14 amino acids. With 7 bases clipped from V and 2 bases from J, the junction kept 7 bases outside the gene matches. Germline CDR1 is SGHTA and CDR2 is FQGNSA. CDR3 amino acids: CASTPPGRAYEQYF. CDR3 DNA sequence: TGTGCCAGCACCCCTCCCGGGAGGGCCTACGAGCAGTACTTC.

The rearrangement uses TRBV6-5 and TRBJ1-5; D gene unclear. The length of the CDR3 is 16 residues. CDR1 is MNHEY and CDR2 is SVGAGI in the germline V gene. Deletions cut 0 bases from V and 6 bases from J, with 15 bases between. The CDR3 loop reads CASSYSIEPSGQPQHF. The CDR3 bases are TGTGCCAGCAGTTACTCGATAGAACCATCGGGTCAGCCCCAGCATTTT.

This sequence joins TRBV18 and TRBJ2-2; D gene unclear. Germline assignment: CDR1 KGHSH and CDR2 LQKENI. There are 17 residues in the CDR3. Trimming removed 0 bases from V and 1 base from J, with 12 bases in between. The CDR3 nucleotides read TGTGCCAGCTCACCACCGGGCCAGATAAAGAACACCGGGGAGCTGTTTTTT. Protein sequence: CASSPPGQIKNTGELFF.

The chain recombines TRBV30 with TRBJ2-1, with 9 positions matching TRBD1. Germline values: CDR1 GTSNPN, CDR2 SVGIG (reference sequence). This CDR3 spans 15 amino acids. Germline trimming cut 0 bases from V and 6 bases from J; bases unmatched to any gene: 6. The CDR3 region has the DNA TGTGCCTGGAGTGTAGGACAGGGGAGCCTCAATGAGCAGTTCTTC. Its protein product is CAWSVGQGSLNEQFF.

The genes are TRBV7-9 and TRBJ1-3; no firm D call. V was clipped by 1 base and J by 1 base, with 5 bases between them. The V gene's germline CDR1 is SEHNR and CDR2 FQNEAQ (reference sequence). There are 14 residues in the CDR3. CDR3 amino acids: CASSLVGSGNTIYF. In DNA form, the CDR3 reads TGTGCCAGCAGCTTAGTAGGGTCTGGAAACACCATATATTTT.

The V gene is TRBV5-1, the J gene TRBJ2-5, with 12 bases matching TRBD1. The germline V gene has CDR1 SGHRS and CDR2 YFSETQ. J gave up 5 bases and V 4 bases, and 12 bases lay outside the gene matches. CDR3 length: 17 residues. CDR3 amino acids: CASSAAGQGALWETQYF. CDR3 bases: TGCGCCAGCAGCGCCGCGGGACAGGGGGCTCTCTGGGAGACCCAGTACTTC. Full variable domain (rest looked up from reference TRBV5-1 and TRBJ2-5): KAGVTQTPRYLIKTRGQQVTLSCSPISGHRSVSWYQQTPGQGLQFLFEYFSETQRNKGNFPGRFSGRQFSNSRSEMNVSTLELGDSALYLCASSAAGQGALWETQYFGPGTRLLVL.